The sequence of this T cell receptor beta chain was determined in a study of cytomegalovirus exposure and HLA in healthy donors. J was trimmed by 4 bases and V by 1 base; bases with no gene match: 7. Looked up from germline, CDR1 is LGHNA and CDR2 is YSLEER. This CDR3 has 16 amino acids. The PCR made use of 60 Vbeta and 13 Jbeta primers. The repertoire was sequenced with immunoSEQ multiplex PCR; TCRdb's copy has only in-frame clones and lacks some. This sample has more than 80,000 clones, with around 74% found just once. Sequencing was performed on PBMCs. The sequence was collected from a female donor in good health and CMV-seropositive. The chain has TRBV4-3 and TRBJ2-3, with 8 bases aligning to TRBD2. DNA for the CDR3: TGCGCCAGCAGCCAAGTAGAGCGGGGGCTAGCAGATACGCAGTATTTT. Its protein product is CASSQVERGLADTQYF.